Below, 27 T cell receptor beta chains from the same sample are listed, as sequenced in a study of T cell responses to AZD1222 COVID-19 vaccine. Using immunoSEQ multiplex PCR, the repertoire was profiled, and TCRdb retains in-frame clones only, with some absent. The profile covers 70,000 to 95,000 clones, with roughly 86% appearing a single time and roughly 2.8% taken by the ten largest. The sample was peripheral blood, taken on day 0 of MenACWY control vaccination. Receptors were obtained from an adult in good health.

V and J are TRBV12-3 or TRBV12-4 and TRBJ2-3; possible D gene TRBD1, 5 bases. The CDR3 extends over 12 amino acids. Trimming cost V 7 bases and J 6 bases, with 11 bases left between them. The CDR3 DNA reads TGTGCCAGCACCGTAGGGGTCGATACGCAGTATTTT. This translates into CASTVGVDTQYF.

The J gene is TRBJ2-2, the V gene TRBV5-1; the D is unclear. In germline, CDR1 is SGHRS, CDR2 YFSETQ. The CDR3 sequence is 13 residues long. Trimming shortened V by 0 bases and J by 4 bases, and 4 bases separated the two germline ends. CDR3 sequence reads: CASSLAVTGELFF. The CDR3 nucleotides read TGCGCCAGCAGCTTGGCTGTCACCGGGGAGCTGTTTTTT.

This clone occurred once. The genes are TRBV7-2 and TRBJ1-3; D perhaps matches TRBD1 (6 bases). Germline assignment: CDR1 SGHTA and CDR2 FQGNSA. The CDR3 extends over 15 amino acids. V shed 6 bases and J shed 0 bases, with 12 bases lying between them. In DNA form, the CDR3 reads TGTGCCAGCAGTCAACAGGGAAGCTCTGGAAACACCATATATTTT. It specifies CASSQQGSSGNTIYF.

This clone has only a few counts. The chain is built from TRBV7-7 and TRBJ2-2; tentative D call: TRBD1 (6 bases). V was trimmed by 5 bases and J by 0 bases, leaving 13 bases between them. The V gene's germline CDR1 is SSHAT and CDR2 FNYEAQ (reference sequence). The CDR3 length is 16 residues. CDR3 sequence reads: CASSPDRLANTGELFF. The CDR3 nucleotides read TGTGCCAGCAGCCCAGACAGGCTCGCGAACACCGGGGAGCTGTTTTTT.

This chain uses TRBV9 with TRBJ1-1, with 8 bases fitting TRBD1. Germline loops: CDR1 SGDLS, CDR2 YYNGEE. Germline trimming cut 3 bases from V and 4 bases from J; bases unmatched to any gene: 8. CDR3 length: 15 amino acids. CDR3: CASSALDRAGTEAFF. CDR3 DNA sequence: TGTGCCAGCAGCGCCCTGGACAGGGCAGGCACTGAAGCTTTCTTT.

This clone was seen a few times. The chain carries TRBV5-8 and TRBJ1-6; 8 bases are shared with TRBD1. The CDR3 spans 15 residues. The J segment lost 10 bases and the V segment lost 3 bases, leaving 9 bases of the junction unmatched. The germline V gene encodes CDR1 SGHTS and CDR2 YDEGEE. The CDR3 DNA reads TGTGCCAGCAGCTCGGGACAGGTTAATTCATCACCCCTCCACTTT. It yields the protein CASSSGQVNSSPLHF.

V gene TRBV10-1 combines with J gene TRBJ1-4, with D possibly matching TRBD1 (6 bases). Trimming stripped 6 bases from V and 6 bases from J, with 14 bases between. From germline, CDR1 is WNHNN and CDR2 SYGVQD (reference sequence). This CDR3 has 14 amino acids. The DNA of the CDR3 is TGCGCCAGCAGCCAGTACAGGGTTTATGAAAAACTGTTTTTT. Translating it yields CASSQYRVYEKLFF.

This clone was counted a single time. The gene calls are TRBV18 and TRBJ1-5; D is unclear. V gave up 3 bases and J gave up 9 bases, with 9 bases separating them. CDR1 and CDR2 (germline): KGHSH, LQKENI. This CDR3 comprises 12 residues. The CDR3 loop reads CASSPTSGPQHF. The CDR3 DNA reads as TGTGCCAGCTCACCCACCTCGGGGCCCCAGCATTTT.

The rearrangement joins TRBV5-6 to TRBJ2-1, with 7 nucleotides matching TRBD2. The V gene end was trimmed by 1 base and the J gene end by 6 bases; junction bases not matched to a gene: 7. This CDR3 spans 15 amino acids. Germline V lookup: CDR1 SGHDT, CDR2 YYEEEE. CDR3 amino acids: CASSLPLPGGNEQFF. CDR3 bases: TGTGCCAGCAGCTTGCCTCTTCCGGGGGGCAATGAGCAGTTCTTC.

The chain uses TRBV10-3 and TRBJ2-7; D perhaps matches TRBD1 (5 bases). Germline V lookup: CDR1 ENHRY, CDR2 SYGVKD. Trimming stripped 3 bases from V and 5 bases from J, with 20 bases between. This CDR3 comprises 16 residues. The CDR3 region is CAISDHGTGDPHEQYF. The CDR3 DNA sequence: TGTGCCATCAGTGACCACGGAACAGGCGACCCCCACGAGCAGTACTTC.

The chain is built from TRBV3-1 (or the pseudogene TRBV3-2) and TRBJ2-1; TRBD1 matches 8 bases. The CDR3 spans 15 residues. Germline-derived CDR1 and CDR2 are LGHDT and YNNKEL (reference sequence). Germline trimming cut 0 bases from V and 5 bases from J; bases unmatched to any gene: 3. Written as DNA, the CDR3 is TGTGCCAGCAGCCAAGAACAGGGGGTCCACAATGAGCAGTTCTTC. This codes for CASSQEQGVHNEQFF.

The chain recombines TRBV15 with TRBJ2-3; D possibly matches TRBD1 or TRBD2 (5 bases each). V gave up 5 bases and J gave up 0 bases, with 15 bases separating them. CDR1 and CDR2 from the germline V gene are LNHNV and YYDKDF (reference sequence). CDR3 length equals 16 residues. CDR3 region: CATSRGNGGSTDTQYF. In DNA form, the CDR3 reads TGTGCCACCAGCCGAGGAAATGGGGGTAGCACAGATACGCAGTATTTT.

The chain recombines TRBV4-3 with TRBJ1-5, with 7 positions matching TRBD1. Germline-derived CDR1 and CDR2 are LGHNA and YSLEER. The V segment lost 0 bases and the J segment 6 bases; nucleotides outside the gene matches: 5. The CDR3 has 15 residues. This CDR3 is CASSQDFRGSQPQHF. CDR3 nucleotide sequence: TGCGCCAGCAGCCAAGATTTCAGGGGGAGTCAGCCCCAGCATTTT.

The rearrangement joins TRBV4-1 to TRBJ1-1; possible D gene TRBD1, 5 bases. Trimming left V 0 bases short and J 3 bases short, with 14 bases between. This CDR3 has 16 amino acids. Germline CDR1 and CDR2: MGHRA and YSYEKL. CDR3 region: CASSQDGGRWDTEAFF. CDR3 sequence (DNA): TGCGCCAGCAGCCAAGACGGGGGACGGTGGGACACTGAAGCTTTCTTT.

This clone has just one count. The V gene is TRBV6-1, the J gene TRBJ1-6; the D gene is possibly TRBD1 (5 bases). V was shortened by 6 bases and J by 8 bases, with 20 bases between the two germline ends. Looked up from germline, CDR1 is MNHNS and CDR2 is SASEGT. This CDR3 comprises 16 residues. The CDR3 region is CASSEISAGPDSPLHF. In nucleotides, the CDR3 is TGTGCCAGCAGCGAAATTTCTGCAGGGCCAGATTCACCCCTCCACTTT.

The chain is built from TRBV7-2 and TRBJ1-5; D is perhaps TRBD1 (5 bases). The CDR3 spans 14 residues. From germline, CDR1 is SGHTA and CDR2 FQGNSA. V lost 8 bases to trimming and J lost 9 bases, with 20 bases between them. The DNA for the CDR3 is TGTGCCAGCTCCCTTGGGAGGACCGGGGGGCCCCAGCATTTT. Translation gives CASSLGRTGGPQHF.

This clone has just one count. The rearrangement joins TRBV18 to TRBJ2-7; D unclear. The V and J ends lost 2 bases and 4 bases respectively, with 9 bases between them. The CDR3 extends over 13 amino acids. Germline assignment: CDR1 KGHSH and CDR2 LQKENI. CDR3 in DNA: TGTGCCAGCTCACCATATGACACGTACGAGCAGTACTTC. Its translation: CASSPYDTYEQYF.

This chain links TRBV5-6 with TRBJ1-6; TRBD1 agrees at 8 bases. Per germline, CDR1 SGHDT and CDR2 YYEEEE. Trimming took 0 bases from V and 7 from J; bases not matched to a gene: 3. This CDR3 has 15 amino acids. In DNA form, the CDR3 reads TGTGCCAGCAGCTTGGGTGGACAGGGAAATTCACCCCTCCACTTT. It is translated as CASSLGGQGNSPLHF. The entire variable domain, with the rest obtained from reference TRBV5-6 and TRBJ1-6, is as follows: DAGVTQSPTHLIKTRGQQVTLRCSPKSGHDTVSWYQQALGQGPQFIFQYYEEEERQRGNFPDRFSGHQFPNYSSELNVNALLLGDSALYLCASSLGGQGNSPLHFGNGTRLTVT.

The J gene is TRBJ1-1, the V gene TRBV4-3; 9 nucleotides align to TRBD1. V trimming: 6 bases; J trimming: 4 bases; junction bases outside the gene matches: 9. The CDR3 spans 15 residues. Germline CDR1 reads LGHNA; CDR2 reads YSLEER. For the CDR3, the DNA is TGCGCCAGCAGTCCGGGACAGGGAAGGGTCACTGAAGCTTTCTTT. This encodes CASSPGQGRVTEAFF.

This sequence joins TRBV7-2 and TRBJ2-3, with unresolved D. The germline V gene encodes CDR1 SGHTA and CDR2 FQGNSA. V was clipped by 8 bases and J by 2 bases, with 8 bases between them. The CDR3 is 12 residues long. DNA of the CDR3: TGTGCCAGCGGCCAAAACACAGATACGCAGTATTTT. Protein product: CASGQNTDTQYF.

The DNA for the CDR3 is TGCGCCAGCAGCCAAGATATTGCAAACTATGGCTACACCTTC. It codes for CASSQDIANYGYTF. The V gene is TRBV4-3, the J gene TRBJ1-2; no clear D. V dropped 0 bases and J dropped 2 bases, with 7 bases sitting between them. Germline CDR1 reads LGHNA; CDR2 reads YSLEER. The CDR3 spans 14 residues.

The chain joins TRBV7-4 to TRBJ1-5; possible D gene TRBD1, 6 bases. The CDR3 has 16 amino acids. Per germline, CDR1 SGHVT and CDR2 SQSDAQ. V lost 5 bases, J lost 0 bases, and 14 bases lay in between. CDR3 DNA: TGTGCCAGCAGCGAGACGGACAGACATAGCAATCAGCCCCAGCATTTT. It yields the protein CASSETDRHSNQPQHF.

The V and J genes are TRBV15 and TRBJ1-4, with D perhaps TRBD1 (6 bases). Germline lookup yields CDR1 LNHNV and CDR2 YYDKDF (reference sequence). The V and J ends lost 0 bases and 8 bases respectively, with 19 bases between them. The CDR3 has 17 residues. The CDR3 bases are TGTGCCACCAGCAGAGATTTAGGACAGCTAAATCCCGAAAAACTGTTTTTT. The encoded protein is CATSRDLGQLNPEKLFF.

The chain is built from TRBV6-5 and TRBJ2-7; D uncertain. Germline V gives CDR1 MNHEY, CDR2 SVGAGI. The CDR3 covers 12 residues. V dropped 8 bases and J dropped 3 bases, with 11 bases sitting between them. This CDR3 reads CASRSGLYEQYF. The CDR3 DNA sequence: TGTGCCAGCCGGTCAGGCCTCTACGAGCAGTACTTC.

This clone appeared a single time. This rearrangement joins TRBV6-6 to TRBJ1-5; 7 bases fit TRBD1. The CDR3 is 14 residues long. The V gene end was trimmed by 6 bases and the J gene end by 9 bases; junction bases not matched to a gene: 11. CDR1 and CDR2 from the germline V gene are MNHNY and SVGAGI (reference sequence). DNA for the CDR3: TGTGCCAGCAGCCCCTGGGACAGCCACAGGCCCCAGCATTTT. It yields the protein CASSPWDSHRPQHF.

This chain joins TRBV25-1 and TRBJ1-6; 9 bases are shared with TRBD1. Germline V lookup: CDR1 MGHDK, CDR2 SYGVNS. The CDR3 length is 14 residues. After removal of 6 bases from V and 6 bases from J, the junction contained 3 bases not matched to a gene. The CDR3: CASSHRGPNSPLHF. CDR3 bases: TGTGCCAGCAGCCACAGGGGGCCTAATTCACCCCTCCACTTT.

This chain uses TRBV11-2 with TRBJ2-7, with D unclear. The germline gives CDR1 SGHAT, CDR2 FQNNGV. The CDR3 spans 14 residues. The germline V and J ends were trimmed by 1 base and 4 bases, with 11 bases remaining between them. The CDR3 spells CASSLVTEEYEQYF. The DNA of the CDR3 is TGTGCCAGCAGCTTAGTAACCGAGGAATACGAGCAGTACTTC. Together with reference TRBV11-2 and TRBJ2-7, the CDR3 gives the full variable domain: EAGVAQSPRYKIIEKRQSVAFWCNPISGHATLYWYQQILGQGPKLLIQFQNNGVVDDSQLPKDRFSAERLKGVDSTLKIQPAKLEDSAVYLCASSLVTEEYEQYFGPGTRLTVT.